These T cell receptor beta chains were read from a single sample in a study of cytomegalovirus exposure and HLA in healthy donors. Measured with immunoSEQ multiplex PCR; TCRdb has only the in-frame clones, and not every one. Of some 60,000 clones in the sample, 80% were seen once. Sequenced material: PBMCs. The source of these receptors is a male donor in good health and CMV-seronegative. CDR3s include the opening cysteine and the closing phenylalanine or tryptophan.

TRBV7-2	TRBJ2-5	CASSRTSGETQYF
TRBV18	.	CASSPAAGASYEQYF
TRBV19	TRBJ2-7	CASSEGGGAYEQYF
TRBV7-6	TRBJ2-3	CASSREDRANTSGGTGTDTQYF
TRBV5-4	TRBJ1-2	CASSLNYGYTF
TRBV29-1	TRBJ1-1	CSVTMNTEAFF
TRBV10-3	TRBJ2-3	CAISGEDSLDTQYF
TRBV4-2	TRBJ2-3	CASSQVLAGTDTQYF
TRBV7-7	TRBJ2-1	CASSLSPGAIVFF
TRBV29-1	TRBJ2-1	CSYRGGFEQFF
TRBV25-1	TRBJ2-7	CASSQRDTSYEQYF
TRBV6-5	TRBJ2-7	CASSYSRTGDSYEQYF
TRBV5-4	TRBJ1-6	CASSLGEAPHNSPLHF
TRBV5-4	TRBJ1-4	CASTNGERREKLFF
TRBV4-2	TRBJ2-2	CASSDRGSNTGELFF
TRBV29-1	TRBJ1-1	CSVVGGTLDLRAEAFF
TRBV4-3	TRBJ1-6	CASSLDGTDTSPLHF
TRBV19	TRBJ2-3	CASSIEQGTDTQYF
TRBV4-2	TRBJ2-7	CASSQLTGSYGEQYF
TRBV10-2	TRBJ2-7	CASSESQTGPDEQYF
TRBV6-5	TRBJ2-2	CASSPSGFYTGELFF
TRBV7-6	TRBJ1-1	CASSLAGTAGVSTEAFF
TRBV5-6	TRBJ1-1	CASGFFGGGPAEAFF
TRBV7-7	TRBJ2-1	CASSPTDRSEQFF
TRBV4-3	TRBJ1-2	CASSQLDRGGYGYTF
TRBV5-1	TRBJ2-5	CASSLRPSEALQETQYF
TRBV5-1	TRBJ2-7	CASSLAGASYEQYF
TRBV6-5	TRBJ2-3	CASRGGDTDTQYF
TRBV19	TRBJ1-4	CASSIATGVNEKLFF